This entry lists 21 T cell receptor beta chains sequenced from one sample in a study of blood T cell repertoires in COVID-19 (TCRdb year 2020). The library was built by means of the immunoSEQ multiplex PCR assay. Drawn from immuneACCESS, this table holds only the in-frame rearrangements with V and J called that TCRdb kept. Clones are partly lost; checked studies trace under half to an unresolved V gene and leave the rest unexplained. For this sample the table gives 130,000 to 150,000 clones, of which roughly 89% were detected only once. 1.5% to 2% of the sample rests with the top ten. The sequenced sample consisted of peripheral blood. The receptors were gathered from a human donor in a cohort sampled during active COVID-19.

The genes are TRBV29-1 and TRBJ2-5, with D perhaps TRBD2 (6 bases). The V end lost 7 bases, the J end lost 3 bases, and 15 bases lay between the germline ends. Germline lookup yields CDR1 SQVTM and CDR2 ANQGSEA. CDR3 length: 13 amino acids. The CDR3 sequence is CSARPGGKETQYF. The CDR3 region has the DNA TGCAGCGCCAGGCCCGGGGGAAAAGAGACCCAGTACTTC.

The V and J genes are TRBV6-1 and TRBJ2-3, with TRBD2 identical over 14 bases. The length of the CDR3 is 15 residues. J gave up 7 bases and V 3 bases, and 3 bases lay outside the gene matches. The V gene's germline CDR1 is MNHNS and CDR2 SASEGT. The CDR3 region is CASSERTSGGYTQYF. The DNA of the CDR3 is TGTGCCAGCAGTGAGAGGACTAGCGGGGGGTATACGCAGTATTTT.

The chain links TRBV4-2 to TRBJ1-6; TRBD1 might be the D (6 bases). Germline V gene lookup returns CDR1 LGHNA and CDR2 YNFKEQ. The ends were cut back, 0 bases at V and 6 bases at J, with 12 bases in the middle. The CDR3 is 16 amino acids. CDR3 coding DNA: TGTGCCAGCAGCCAAGATTTCAGGGGTGGTAATTCACCCCTCCACTTT. Amino acids: CASSQDFRGGNSPLHF.

This clone was observed a few times. The chain uses TRBV7-8 and TRBJ1-5, with D possibly matching TRBD1 (6 bases). The CDR3 has 14 residues. Germline V gives CDR1 SGHVS, CDR2 FQNEAQ. V lost 1 base and J lost 2, with 6 bases in between. CDR3 sequence reads: CASSLDRGNQPQHF. The CDR3 region has the DNA TGTGCCAGCAGCTTAGACAGGGGCAATCAGCCCCAGCATTTT.

This chain joins TRBV6-5 and TRBJ2-1; unclear D gene. CDR3 length: 14 amino acids. V lost 7 bases and J 2 bases, leaving 12 bases between the germline ends. Germline CDR1 reads MNHEY; CDR2 reads SVGAGI. In DNA form, the CDR3 reads TGTGCCAGCACTCCAGATAATACCTACAATGAGCAGTTCTTC. Translating it yields CASTPDNTYNEQFF.

By share of the sample, this clone is medium-sized. The chain joins TRBV6-5 to TRBJ1-3, with 11 bases aligning to TRBD1. Germline lookup yields CDR1 MNHEY and CDR2 SVGAGI. The ends lost 6 bases at V and 4 bases at J; junction bases unmatched: 5. The CDR3 length is 15 residues. As DNA, the CDR3 is TGTGCCAGCAGAGGACAGGGGGCGAGGGGAAACACCATATATTTT. Translating gives CASRGQGARGNTIYF.

The J gene is TRBJ1-4, the V gene TRBV13; D is possibly TRBD1 (5 bases). In germline, CDR1 is PRHDT, CDR2 FYEKMQ (reference sequence). This CDR3 contains 16 residues. V lost 2 bases and J lost 8, with 18 bases in between. The chain's CDR3 is CASSLKAEGAEEKLFF. DNA of the CDR3: TGTGCCAGCAGCTTAAAGGCAGAAGGGGCTGAGGAAAAACTGTTTTTT.

V is TRBV6-5 and J is TRBJ2-2; TRBD2 matches 8 bases. The CDR3 is 16 amino acids. With 2 bases clipped from V and 2 bases from J, the junction kept 4 bases outside the gene matches. Germline CDR1 and CDR2: MNHEY and SVGAGI. The CDR3 is CASSYESGGNTGELFF. The CDR3 bases are TGTGCCAGCAGTTACGAGAGCGGGGGTAACACCGGGGAGCTGTTTTTT.

This clone was recorded once. This chain connects TRBV12-3 or TRBV12-4 to TRBJ1-5; 8 bases are shared with TRBD1. CDR3 length: 13 amino acids. V was clipped by 2 bases and J by 7 bases; unmatched bases: 1. The CDR3 is CASSLNRGQPQHF. CDR3 DNA sequence: TGTGCCAGCAGTTTAAACAGGGGGCAGCCCCAGCATTTT.

This chain connects TRBV9 to TRBJ2-3; D not resolved. V was shortened by 0 bases and J by 4 bases, with 6 bases between the two germline ends. The CDR3 has 13 residues. CDR1 is SGDLS, CDR2 YYNGEE, per germline. CDR3 in amino acids: CASSVGSPDTQYF. CDR3 nucleotide sequence: TGTGCCAGCAGCGTAGGAAGCCCAGATACGCAGTATTTT.

The V and J genes are TRBV5-5 and TRBJ1-2; 8 nucleotides match TRBD1. The trim removed 4 bases at V and 7 bases at J, leaving 15 bases unmatched. Germline V gene lookup returns CDR1 SGHKS and CDR2 YYEKEE (reference sequence). The CDR3 extends over 16 amino acids. The CDR3 DNA reads TGTGCCAGCAGCGGTGGGCTCACGGGACAGGTTGGTGGCTACACCTTC. This sequence encodes CASSGGLTGQVGGYTF.

The rearrangement uses TRBV11-2 and TRBJ2-7; D is possibly TRBD2 (5 bases). CDR3 length: 13 amino acids. Germline V gene data show CDR1 as SGHAT and CDR2 as FQNNGV. V lost 3 bases, J lost 3 bases, and 9 bases lay in between. The CDR3 bases are TGTGCCAGCAGCTTCGCAGGAGGCTACGAGCAGTACTTC. Translation gives CASSFAGGYEQYF.

The chain couples TRBV19 to TRBJ2-7; TRBD1 matches at 7 bases. CDR1 is LNHDA, CDR2 SQIVND, per germline (reference sequence). Losses at the gene ends were 9 bases for V and 5 bases for J; bases not matched to a gene: 13. CDR3 length: 14 amino acids. The CDR3 loop is CASKAKQGVHEQYF. The CDR3 DNA is TGTGCCAGCAAGGCTAAGCAGGGGGTCCACGAGCAGTACTTC.

This clone has a handful of counts. The chain employs TRBV7-2 and TRBJ2-1; 8 bases are a match to TRBD2. The CDR3 contains 14 residues. J was trimmed by 9 bases and V by 7 bases; bases with no gene match: 11. Germline lookup yields CDR1 SGHTA and CDR2 FQGNSA. The CDR3 here is CASNSGGPVTEQFF. DNA of the CDR3: TGTGCCAGCAACTCGGGGGGGCCTGTTACTGAGCAGTTCTTC.

The V and J genes are TRBV7-9 and TRBJ2-3; 8 bases map to TRBD1. V dropped 4 bases and J dropped 3; count of bases not matched to a gene: 6. The CDR3 runs 15 residues. Looked up from germline, CDR1 is SEHNR and CDR2 is FQNEAQ (reference sequence). The CDR3 region is CASSSGQGLTDTQYF. The DNA for the CDR3 is TGTGCCAGCAGCTCCGGACAGGGTTTAACAGATACGCAGTATTTT.

The J gene is TRBJ1-1, the V gene TRBV5-1; D remains unclear. Germline assignment: CDR1 SGHRS and CDR2 YFSETQ. This CDR3 spans 13 amino acids. The V and J ends lost 0 bases and 7 bases respectively, with 10 bases between them. The CDR3 here is CASSLVLGNEAFF. The CDR3 DNA is TGCGCCAGCAGCTTGGTTTTGGGCAATGAAGCTTTCTTT.

The chain has TRBV19 and TRBJ2-6; unclear D gene. V dropped 9 bases and J dropped 0 bases, with 9 bases sitting between them. Germline CDR1 reads LNHDA; CDR2 reads SQIVND (reference sequence). This CDR3 contains 14 residues. CDR3 bases: TGTGCCAGCCACAGTGGCTCTGGGGCCAACGTCCTGACTTTC. Translation gives CASHSGSGANVLTF. Full variable domain (missing parts from reference TRBV19 and TRBJ2-6): DGGITQSPKYLFRKEGQNVTLSCEQNLNHDAMYWYRQDPGQGLRLIYYSQIVNDFQKGDIAEGYSVSREKKESFPLTVTSAQKNPTAFYLCASHSGSGANVLTFGAGSRLTVL.

V is TRBV7-9 and J is TRBJ1-6; D unclear. The CDR3 spans 15 residues. Trimming shortened V by 4 bases and J by 0 bases, and 7 bases separated the two germline ends. Germline CDR1 SEHNR, CDR2 FQNEAQ (reference sequence). CDR3 amino acids: CASSSWSSYNSPLHF. CDR3 sequence (DNA): TGTGCCAGCAGCTCATGGAGCTCCTATAATTCACCCCTCCACTTT.

The V call is TRBV19, the J call TRBJ2-1; D is possibly TRBD1 (5 bases). The V end was cut by 6 bases, the J end by 1 base, with 16 bases between. Germline CDR1 is LNHDA and CDR2 is SQIVND (reference sequence). The CDR3 is made up of 16 amino acids. DNA for the CDR3: TGTGCCAGTAGGTTCCAGGGTAGAAGATCCTACAATGAGCAGTTCTTC. It is translated as CASRFQGRRSYNEQFF.

V is TRBV7-3 and J is TRBJ1-2; D is possibly TRBD1 (6 bases). The CDR3 covers 15 residues. Germline CDR1 SGHTA, CDR2 FQGTGA. V lost 4 bases and J lost 6, with 18 bases in between. CDR3 DNA: TGTGCCAGCAGCTCCACGTTCGGGGGGGGCGATGGCTACACCTTC. It specifies CASSSTFGGGDGYTF.

This clone was observed a handful of times. The chain carries TRBV3-1 (or the pseudogene TRBV3-2) and TRBJ1-2, with a possible D match to TRBD1 (6 bases). Trimming removed 3 bases from V and 2 bases from J, with 10 bases in between. CDR1 and CDR2 (germline): LGHDT, YNNKEL (reference sequence). This CDR3 region has 14 residues. CDR3 protein: CASSQGDINYGYTF. As DNA, the CDR3 is TGTGCCAGCAGCCAGGGGGACATAAACTATGGCTACACCTTC.